Described below is a single TCR beta chain sequence and its context. This clonotype turned up a few times. The target of this receptor is not known. Per-base qualities were not stored, and no clone one base away is much larger. The data are from a study of post-analysis software for immune sequencing data (dated by TCRdb to about 2015). Background for the entire study: Relapsing-remitting, secondary progressive and progressive-relapsing multiple sclerosis were recorded as disease courses, and subtype annotation was lacking for some patients. The patient repertoires were set against around eleven previously published healthy control repertoires from donors whose ages ranged from roughly 6 to 25 years. A subset of samples was prepared in parallel using single-end sample barcoding, then pooled and co-amplified after Illumina adapter ligation.

Library method: PCR. The data were produced on an Illumina HiSeq 2500. To reduce PCR and sequencing biases, unique molecular identifiers were built into the TCR beta cDNA libraries. Roughly 0.5 million cDNA molecules were obtained per 1 to 10 million input T cells, so each molecule approximated one T cell. The patient libraries were prepared and sequenced with the same protocol used for the earlier healthy control dataset. Samples belonging to the same batch were prepared together, multiplexed and sequenced on a shared HiSeq lane. The paper's processing steps were these. Raw barcoded reads were processed with MIGEC, discarding single-read molecular identifier groups before consensus assembly and CDR3 extraction. VDJtools was used for post-analysis of the clonotype tables, and diversity was normalized by down-sampling every dataset to the size of the smallest sample. Repertoire overlap clustering matched CDR3 amino acid but not nucleotide sequences to correct batch-related cross-sample contamination. TCRdb reran the public reads through fastp at Q25 and MiXCR, keeping productive beta chains. Under each unique CDR3 protein, matching rows form one entry showing the most common genes and DNA. The V and J calls shown here were made by TCRdb, not taken from the authors' results. Recorded for this sample are about 760,000 distinct CDR3 sequences; 25% to 30% of them occurred a single time. Around 0.56% of the sample lies in the top ten.

TCR beta repertoires were profiled from peripheral blood of about a dozen young patients with multiple sclerosis to demonstrate the VDJtools post-analysis software. The multiple sclerosis patients were children and adolescents between roughly 6 and 16 years of age. The study at large found these results: Roughly 5 TRBV segments, including TRBV5-6, TRBV5-1 and TRBV20-1, were significantly more frequent in patients than controls. Direct clustering with F measure showed strong co-clustering of samples prepared in the same batch, prompting a batch-effect correction. The control group was slightly older than the multiple sclerosis patient group. Significantly lower normalized Chao1 diversity was found in multiple sclerosis patients than in controls, suggesting substantial peripheral T-cell clonal expansion.

V is clipped by 3 bases and J by 5 bases, and the sequence between their germline boundaries is 11 bases long. The CDR3 measures 13 amino acids from cysteine to phenylalanine. Only the CDR3 part of the read is kept: 39 bases, read in frame from the first base. According to the germline V gene (reference sequence), CDR1 reads DFQATT and CDR2 reads SNEGSKA. The receptor was isolated from a girl aged 10 to 17 with multiple sclerosis. Sequencing used blood. The chain joins TRBV20-1 to TRBJ1-5; no confident D gene assignment can be made. The CDR3 protein sequence reads: CSASEGPDQPQHF. The DNA sequence reads TGCAGTGCTAGTGAGGGTCCCGATCAGCCCCAGCATTTT.